The 17 T cell receptor beta chains below all came from one sample that was sequenced in a study of T cells in Graves' hyperthyroidism and ophthalmopathy. There were TCR beta CDR3 regions amplified from RNA transcripts. The TCR CDR3 was amplified in a first-round RT-PCR using the HTBI primer set. One entry per CDR3 protein, called by TCRdb with MiXCR from the multiplex PCR reads. The sample has 90,000 to 120,000 distinct CDR3 sequences, approximately 15% seen once. The sequencing input was blood. Receptors were obtained from a woman aged 50 to 60 with Graves' hyperthyroidism.

The chain combines TRBV5-1 with TRBJ2-2; TRBD2 matches at 7 bases. J gave up 8 bases and V 4 bases, and 5 bases lay outside the gene matches. From germline, CDR1 is SGHRS and CDR2 YFSETQ. CDR3 size: 13 residues. CDR3 amino acids: CASSPTSSGELFF. In DNA form, the CDR3 reads TGCGCCAGCAGCCCGACTAGCTCGGGGGAGCTGTTTTTT.

This clonotype was picked up many times. The genes are TRBV20-1 and TRBJ2-1; TRBD2 matches at 9 bases. The CDR3 loop spans 18 amino acids. The V gene's germline CDR1 is DFQATT and CDR2 SNEGSKA (reference sequence). V gave up 1 base and J gave up 11 bases; unmatched junction bases: 21. The CDR3 region has the DNA TGCAGTGCTAGAGGGGGCCCCTTCACAGGGCTAGCGGGAAGTCAGCAGTTCTTC. This encodes CSARGGPFTGLAGSQQFF.

At least ten counts were recorded for this clonotype. This rearrangement joins TRBV6-1 to TRBJ2-3; no clear D gene. Trimming removed 5 bases from V and 3 bases from J, with 12 bases in between. Germline V gene data show CDR1 as MNHNS and CDR2 as SASEGT. The CDR3 covers 14 residues. This CDR3 reads CASSSWAETDTQYF. The CDR3 nucleotides are TGTGCCAGCAGTTCCTGGGCAGAGACAGATACGCAGTATTTT.

The chain uses TRBV4-1 and TRBJ2-1; 7 positions match TRBD2. This CDR3 has 15 amino acids. V shed 1 base and J 3 bases; nucleotides not matched to a gene: 3. Germline CDR1 is MGHRA and CDR2 is YSYEKL. For the CDR3, the DNA is TGCGCCAGCAGCCAAGTGGGGACTAACTACAATGAGCAGTTCTTC. It specifies CASSQVGTNYNEQFF.

The rearrangement joins TRBV3-1 to TRBJ2-7, with a tentative D call TRBD2 (5 bases). This CDR3 has 14 residues. From germline, CDR1 is LGHDT and CDR2 YNNKEL (reference sequence). V was clipped by 5 bases and J by 3 bases, with 14 bases between them. The CDR3 protein is CASSSRGSFYEQYF. As DNA, the CDR3 is TGTGCCAGCAGCTCCCGAGGGAGCTTCTACGAGCAGTACTTC.

The chain combines TRBV28 with TRBJ1-6, with TRBD1 as a possible D gene (5 bases). Germline V gives CDR1 MDHEN, CDR2 SYDVKM. V was trimmed by 6 bases and J by 2 bases, leaving 5 bases between them. This CDR3 has 13 amino acids. The CDR3 sequence is CASRGPYNSPLHF. The CDR3 DNA is TGTGCCAGCAGGGGGCCCTATAATTCACCCCTCCACTTT.

This clonotype has a count of ten or more. CDR3 nucleotides: TGTGCCAGCAGTCTAGCGGGAGCCTACGAGCAGTACTTC. This encodes CASSLAGAYEQYF. The chain has TRBV28 and TRBJ2-7, with TRBD2 matching 10 bases. This CDR3 contains 13 residues. CDR1 MDHEN and CDR2 SYDVKM come from the germline V gene. With V trimmed by 5 bases and J by 2 bases, 0 bases remained unmatched.

This clonotype was detected many times. The V and J genes are TRBV30 and TRBJ1-2; D gene uncertain. From germline, CDR1 is GTSNPN and CDR2 SVGIG (reference sequence). Trimming stripped 7 bases from V and 2 bases from J, with 11 bases between. The CDR3 has 12 amino acids. The CDR3 coding sequence is TGTGCCTCCGTCGGACGGAACTATGGCTACACCTTC. Residues: CASVGRNYGYTF.

In its sample, this clonotype was seen many times. The V and J genes are TRBV12-3 or TRBV12-4 and TRBJ2-2; 9 bases align to TRBD2. The J segment lost 7 bases and the V segment lost 4 bases, leaving 10 bases of the junction unmatched. CDR3 length equals 16 residues. CDR3 sequence (DNA): TGTGCCAGCAGTTCGACCGGGACTAGCTGGATCGGGGAGCTGTTTTTT. Translating gives CASSSTGTSWIGELFF.

This clonotype was seen many times. The chain couples TRBV28 to TRBJ1-1; D is ambiguous. The CDR3 spans 14 residues. V was pared by 5 bases and J by 0 bases, with 10 bases between. Germline CDR1 and CDR2: MDHEN and SYDVKM. CDR3: CASSVMTLNTEAFF. CDR3 sequence (DNA): TGTGCCAGCAGTGTAATGACCTTGAACACTGAAGCTTTCTTT.

This clonotype was counted many times. The chain carries TRBV7-9 and TRBJ2-1, with 7 nucleotides matching TRBD1. The CDR3 has 15 residues. Germline V gene data show CDR1 as SEHNR and CDR2 as FQNEAQ (reference sequence). The ends lost 6 bases at V and 6 bases at J; junction bases unmatched: 11. CDR3 DNA: TGTGCCAGCAGTCCAATACAGGGGATGGGCAATGAGCAGTTCTTC. Translated, it gives CASSPIQGMGNEQFF.

In this sample, this clonotype turned up many times. The J gene is TRBJ1-5, the V gene TRBV19; D not resolved. The CDR3 totals 14 residues. Germline V CDR1 and CDR2: LNHDA, SQIVND (reference sequence). V was cut by 2 bases and J by 5 bases, with 10 bases left in between. In DNA, the CDR3 is TGTGCCAGTAGTATATCTATCCCAGATCAGCCCCAGCATTTT. Protein: CASSISIPDQPQHF.

This clonotype was detected many times. The chain joins TRBV12-3 or TRBV12-4 to TRBJ1-4; 7 positions agree with TRBD1. The CDR3 extends over 14 amino acids. With 6 bases clipped from V and 8 bases from J, the junction kept 9 bases outside the gene matches. CDR3 DNA sequence: TGTGCCAGCAGCTTACGACAGGGTGTGGAAAAACTGTTTTTT. This translates into CASSLRQGVEKLFF.

The rearrangement links TRBV5-1 to TRBJ2-1; 11 nucleotides match TRBD2. Trimming cost V 2 bases and J 9 bases; bases outside gene matches: 4. The germline V gene has CDR1 SGHRS and CDR2 YFSETQ. This CDR3 has 14 amino acids. Written as DNA, the CDR3 is TGCGCCAGCAGCTTAGAACTAGCGGGAGCTGAGCAGTTCTTC. Translation: CASSLELAGAEQFF.

This clonotype was observed at least ten times. The V gene is TRBV7-2, the J gene TRBJ2-1; possibly TRBD2 for D (6 bases). The germline V gene has CDR1 SGHTA and CDR2 FQGNSA. V lost 5 bases to trimming and J lost 0 bases, with 11 bases between them. The CDR3 is 15 amino acids. The CDR3 DNA sequence: TGTGCCAGCAGCCGGACTATTGGCTCCTACAATGAGCAGTTCTTC. Amino acids: CASSRTIGSYNEQFF. Full variable domain (rest looked up from reference TRBV7-2 and TRBJ2-1): GAGVSQSPSNKVTEKGKDVELRCDPISGHTALYWYRQSLGQGLEFLIYFQGNSAPDKSGLPSDRFSAERTGGSVSTLTIQRTQQEDSAVYLCASSRTIGSYNEQFFGPGTRLTVL.

This clonotype was counted many times. The DNA of the CDR3 is TGTGCCAGCAGTTCACAGGGATTAGGCAATCAGCCCCAGCATTTT. Protein sequence: CASSSQGLGNQPQHF. The chain links TRBV27 to TRBJ1-5; weak D call: TRBD1 (6 bases). The V end lost 4 bases, the J end lost 2 bases, and 12 bases lay between the germline ends. The V gene's germline CDR1 is MNHEY and CDR2 SMNVEV (reference sequence). The CDR3 runs 15 residues.

The rearrangement joins TRBV18 to TRBJ2-2; weak D call: TRBD2 (5 bases). Trimming shortened V by 5 bases and J by 6 bases, and 13 bases separated the two germline ends. The CDR3 contains 14 residues. Germline-derived CDR1 and CDR2 are KGHSH and LQKENI. CDR3 loop: CASSLQVGAGELFF. CDR3 DNA sequence: TGTGCCAGCTCATTACAAGTGGGAGCCGGGGAGCTGTTTTTT.